One and the same sample provided the 27 T cell receptor beta chains below, sequenced in a study of T-cell memory formation after mild COVID-19 (dated by TCRdb to about 2021). Libraries were built with 5' RACE. Sequencing instrument: Illumina NovaSeq 6000. TCRdb applied fastp at Q25 and MiXCR to the public reads, then kept only in-frame beta chains. Each entry is one CDR3 protein sequence, shown with its most common DNA and genes. The sample table shows about 260,000 distinct CDR3 sequences, and 15% to 20% are seen once. 22% of the sample is in the top ten clones. The sequencing sample was made of PBMCs or a T cell subset sorted from them (not recorded which). The receptors were sampled from a man in his late teens or twenties who had mild COVID-19 (a few samples of this study predate the infection). The sample titles of this study are shuffled in the database, so cell type and time point are left out; the donor was told from shared clones.

V and J are TRBV11-1 and TRBJ1-1; D might be TRBD1 (5 bases). The V end lost 6 bases, the J end lost 4 bases, and 18 bases lay between the germline ends. CDR3 length equals 15 residues. Germline-derived CDR1 and CDR2 are SGHAT and FQDESV (reference sequence). DNA of the CDR3: TGTGCCAGCAGAGATCACGCCAGGGTTGGCACTGAAGCTTTCTTT. Its translation is CASRDHARVGTEAFF.

V gene TRBV4-3 combines with J gene TRBJ1-3; perhaps TRBD1 as D (5 bases). There are 16 residues in the CDR3. Germline-derived CDR1 and CDR2 are LGHNA and YSLEER. Trimming cost V 4 bases and J 2 bases, with 15 bases left between them. The chain's CDR3 is CASSRGEGMAGNTIYF. For the CDR3, the DNA is TGCGCCAGCAGCCGGGGGGAGGGCATGGCTGGAAACACCATATATTTT.

The chain employs TRBV27 and TRBJ1-4; D unclear. The V gene's germline CDR1 is MNHEY and CDR2 SMNVEV (reference sequence). There are 13 residues in the CDR3. V was pared by 5 bases and J by 8 bases, with 12 bases between. The CDR3 nucleotides are TGTGCCAGCAGTACGCAATGGCAAGAAAAACTGTTTTTT. The encoded protein is CASSTQWQEKLFF.

The genes are TRBV19 and TRBJ1-6; TRBD1 might be the D (6 bases). CDR1 LNHDA and CDR2 SQIVND come from the germline V gene (reference sequence). This CDR3 is built from 15 residues. V was shortened by 2 bases and J by 7 bases, with 12 bases between the two germline ends. DNA for the CDR3: TGTGCCAGTAGTATATCGGGGGCTAGAAATTCACCCCTCCACTTT. This encodes CASSISGARNSPLHF.

There are a few counts of this clonotype. The chain recombines TRBV29-1 with TRBJ2-5; D gene ambiguous. Looked up from germline, CDR1 is SQVTM and CDR2 is ANQGSEA. The CDR3 sequence is 9 residues long. Trimming stripped 7 bases from V and 0 bases from J, with 0 bases between. CDR3 DNA: TGCAGCGACCAAGAGACCCAGTACTTC. This sequence encodes CSDQETQYF.

This clonotype occurred a few times. The J gene is TRBJ2-7, the V gene TRBV29-1, with a tentative D call TRBD1 (6 bases). Germline lookup yields CDR1 SQVTM and CDR2 ANQGSEA. CDR3 size: 14 residues. Trimming shortened V by 0 bases and J by 2 bases, and 11 bases separated the two germline ends. The CDR3, as DNA: TGCAGCGTTGAAGATTATCAGGGGACCTACGAGCAGTACTTC. Amino acid sequence: CSVEDYQGTYEQYF.

This chain links TRBV5-6 with TRBJ2-7; D uncertain. V was shortened by 5 bases and J by 9 bases, with 27 bases between the two germline ends. Germline-derived CDR1 and CDR2 are SGHDT and YYEEEE. The length of the CDR3 is 16 residues. The CDR3 coding sequence is TGTGCCAGCAGTGAGGATCCGAGGTGGGGTCCTAGGCGGCAGTACGTC. This codes for CASSEDPRWGPRRQYV.

This clonotype was counted a few times. This chain uses TRBV5-6 with TRBJ2-5; 7 bases align to TRBD1. Germline V gene data show CDR1 as SGHDT and CDR2 as YYEEEE. The J segment lost 6 bases and the V segment lost 4 bases, leaving 6 bases of the junction unmatched. The CDR3 contains 13 residues. CDR3 amino acids: CASSPGQMQTQYF. The CDR3 coding sequence is TGTGCCAGCAGCCCGGGACAGATGCAGACCCAGTACTTC.

The V call is TRBV7-2, the J call TRBJ2-6; D is unresolved. The CDR3 consists of 15 residues. V gave up 4 bases and J gave up 2 bases, with 9 bases separating them. Per germline, CDR1 SGHTA and CDR2 FQGNSA. CDR3 loop: CASSSHMAGANVLTF. For the CDR3, the DNA is TGTGCCAGCAGCTCACACATGGCTGGGGCCAACGTCCTGACTTTC.

This clonotype appeared many times. This rearrangement joins TRBV12-3 or TRBV12-4 to TRBJ2-1; 8 nucleotides align to TRBD2. The CDR3 is 13 residues long. V was clipped by 6 bases and J by 7 bases; unmatched bases: 5. The CDR3: CASRWSGGNEQFF. CDR3 bases: TGTGCCAGCAGATGGTCGGGGGGGAATGAGCAGTTCTTC.

The chain joins TRBV20-1 to TRBJ2-1; no clear D. This CDR3 comprises 15 residues. Trimming removed 6 bases at V and 1 base at J, with 16 bases between. Germline CDR1 is DFQATT and CDR2 is SNEGSKA (reference sequence). CDR3 loop: CSANYPIKSYNEQFF. CDR3 nucleotide sequence: TGCAGTGCCAACTACCCAATCAAATCCTACAATGAGCAGTTCTTC.

The gene calls are TRBV6-2 or TRBV6-3 and TRBJ2-7; 7 nucleotides align to TRBD1. With V trimmed by 6 bases and J by 6 bases, 5 bases remained unmatched. Germline V gene lookup returns CDR1 MNHEY and CDR2 SVGEGT. The CDR3 is made up of 12 amino acids. The CDR3 sequence: CASRMTGFEQYF. Here the CDR3 DNA reads TGTGCCAGCAGGATGACAGGGTTCGAGCAGTACTTC.

There are a few counts of this clonotype. The chain recombines TRBV12-3 or TRBV12-4 with TRBJ1-5; 9 bases fit TRBD1. Losses at the gene ends were 4 bases for V and 2 bases for J; bases not matched to a gene: 12. The CDR3 totals 18 residues. In DNA, the CDR3 is TGTGCCAGCAGTTCCCGGACAGGGGCCGACCGGGGCAATCAGCCCCAGCATTTT. Its protein product is CASSSRTGADRGNQPQHF.

The genes are TRBV11-2 and TRBJ2-1; D is undetermined. Germline V gene sequence: CDR1 SGHAT, CDR2 FQNNGV. The ends were cut back, 11 bases at V and 0 bases at J, with 11 bases in the middle. The CDR3 length is 13 residues. CDR3 in DNA: TGTGCCTCCGGCACCCGCTCCTACAATGAGCAGTTCTTC. This gives the protein CASGTRSYNEQFF.

The count of this clonotype is one. J is TRBJ1-2 and V is TRBV7-2, with TRBD1 matching 10 bases. Trimming removed 5 bases from V and 4 bases from J; junction bases left unmatched: 10. Germline V gene lookup returns CDR1 SGHTA and CDR2 FQGNSA. CDR3 length: 16 amino acids. This CDR3 reads CASSLRPGQGIYGYTF. The DNA for the CDR3 is TGTGCCAGCAGCCTTAGACCGGGACAGGGGATCTATGGCTACACCTTC.

The chain links TRBV7-2 to TRBJ2-3, with 11 bases identical to TRBD2. This CDR3 comprises 15 residues. Losses at the gene ends were 2 bases for V and 6 bases for J; bases not matched to a gene: 4. CDR1 is SGHTA and CDR2 is FQGNSA in the germline V gene. The DNA for the CDR3 is TGTGCCAGCAGCTTACCGCTAGCGGGGGGCGATACGCAGTATTTT. The encoded protein is CASSLPLAGGDTQYF.

The gene calls are TRBV7-3 and TRBJ1-5, with unresolved D. Looked up from germline, CDR1 is SGHTA and CDR2 is FQGTGA. Trimming removed 1 base from V and 0 bases from J, with 10 bases in between. The CDR3 has 16 residues. The CDR3 here is CASSLRGIYSNQPQHF. The CDR3 DNA is TGTGCCAGCAGCTTAAGAGGAATTTATAGCAATCAGCCCCAGCATTTT.

This clonotype was observed a handful of times. This sequence joins TRBV7-9 and TRBJ1-6; D is undetermined. CDR1 SEHNR and CDR2 FQNEAQ come from the germline V gene (reference sequence). Trimming removed 2 bases at V and 5 bases at J, with 19 bases between. This CDR3 comprises 18 residues. Here the CDR3 reads CASSLSSHEIPDNSPLHF. Here the CDR3 DNA reads TGTGCCAGCAGCTTATCTTCACACGAGATCCCCGATAATTCACCCCTCCACTTT. Variable domain in full (rest from reference TRBV7-9 and TRBJ1-6): DTGVSQNPRHKITKRGQNVTFRCDPISEHNRLYWYRQTLGQGPEFLTYFQNEAQLEKSRLLSDRFSAERPKGSFSTLEIQRTEQGDSAMYLCASSLSSHEIPDNSPLHFGNGTRLTVT.

Notes on this clonotype: Compared with germline, one end of the junction differs, possibly owing to a read error. The J gene is TRBJ1-5, the V gene TRBV20-1, with 10 bases identical to TRBD1. The CDR3 is 15 residues long. Germline-derived CDR1 and CDR2 are DFQATT and SNEGSKA (reference sequence). The CDR3 is CSVRPRTGGNQPQHF. In nucleotides, the CDR3 is TGCAGTGTTAGACCGCGGACAGGGGGGAATCAGCCCCAGCATTTT.

There are a few counts of this clonotype. This CDR3 reads CASSTRSYNEQFF. In nucleotides, the CDR3 is TGTGCCAGCTCTACGCGGTCCTACAATGAGCAGTTCTTC. V and J are TRBV6-5 and TRBJ2-1; D is unclear. The CDR3 contains 13 residues. The V gene lost 8 bases and the J gene lost 1 base, with 9 bases spanning the gap. The germline V gene has CDR1 MNHEY and CDR2 SVGAGI.

The chain has TRBV4-1 and TRBJ1-5, with 8 bases identical to TRBD1. The CDR3 runs to 16 residues. J lost 4 bases, V lost 3 bases, and 8 bases had no gene match. The V gene's germline CDR1 is MGHRA and CDR2 YSYEKL. Here the CDR3 DNA reads TGCGCCAGCAGCCAGCCAGACAGGGGACGAAATCAGCCCCAGCATTTT. Translated: CASSQPDRGRNQPQHF.

This clonotype was seen only a few times. The V call is TRBV25-1, the J call TRBJ2-3; D is uncertain. V dropped 5 bases and J dropped 3 bases, with 15 bases sitting between them. This CDR3 is 15 amino acids long. Germline assignment: CDR1 MGHDK and CDR2 SYGVNS. In DNA, the CDR3 is TGTGCCAGCAGTCTTGGTCTTCTACTGACAGATACGCAGTATTTT. Translated, it gives CASSLGLLLTDTQYF.

This clonotype has only a few counts. This sequence joins TRBV14 and TRBJ1-6, with D unclear. The CDR3 contains 13 residues. V gave up 4 bases and J gave up 7 bases, with 8 bases separating them. Germline V gene lookup returns CDR1 SGHDN and CDR2 FVKESK. CDR3 in amino acids: CASSLFTNSPLHF. The CDR3 DNA sequence: TGTGCCAGCAGCCTTTTCACGAATTCACCCCTCCACTTT.

This clonotype occurred a few times. This sequence joins TRBV15 and TRBJ2-4; 7 bases match TRBD1. Germline CDR1 LNHNV, CDR2 YYDKDF (reference sequence). The CDR3 has 14 amino acids. Trimming took 4 bases from V and 6 from J; bases not matched to a gene: 6. Here the CDR3 reads CATSMGTDTNIQYF. The CDR3 DNA reads as TGTGCCACCAGCATGGGGACAGACACAAACATTCAGTACTTC.

The table lists this clonotype with a few counts. This chain uses TRBV20-1 with TRBJ2-3, with TRBD2 matching 8 bases. The CDR3 has 14 residues. Germline assignment: CDR1 DFQATT and CDR2 SNEGSKA (reference sequence). The V and J ends lost 3 bases and 5 bases, in that order; junction bases with no gene match: 7. The DNA for the CDR3 is TGCAGTGCTAGGGCGGGGGGCCCTAAAGATACGCAGTATTTT. As protein: CSARAGGPKDTQYF.

The chain combines TRBV14 with TRBJ1-6; D gene ambiguous. The V and J ends lost 0 bases and 5 bases respectively, with 5 bases between them. The germline V gene has CDR1 SGHDN and CDR2 FVKESK. This CDR3 has 14 residues. The CDR3 is CASSQDQDNSPLHF. CDR3 DNA sequence: TGTGCCAGCAGCCAAGATCAGGATAATTCACCCCTCCACTTT.

This chain links TRBV20-1 with TRBJ2-7; possible D gene TRBD1, 5 bases. Trimming removed 3 bases at V and 1 base at J, with 13 bases between. The germline gives CDR1 DFQATT, CDR2 SNEGSKA (reference sequence). This CDR3 contains 14 residues. The DNA of the CDR3 is TGCAGTGCTAGGGGGCAGGGCACTTCCTACGAGCAGTACGTC. It specifies CSARGQGTSYEQYV.